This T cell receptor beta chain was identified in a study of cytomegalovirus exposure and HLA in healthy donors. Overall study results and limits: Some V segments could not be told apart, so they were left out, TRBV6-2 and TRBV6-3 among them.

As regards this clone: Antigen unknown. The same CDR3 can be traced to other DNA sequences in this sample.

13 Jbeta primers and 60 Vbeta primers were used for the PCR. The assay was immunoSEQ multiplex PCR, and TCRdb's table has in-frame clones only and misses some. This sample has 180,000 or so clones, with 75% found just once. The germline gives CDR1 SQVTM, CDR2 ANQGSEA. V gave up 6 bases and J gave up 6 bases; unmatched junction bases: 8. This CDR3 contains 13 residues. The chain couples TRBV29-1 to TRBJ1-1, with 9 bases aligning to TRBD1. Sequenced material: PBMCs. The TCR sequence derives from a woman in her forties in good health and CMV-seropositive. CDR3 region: CSVGQGIGSEAFF. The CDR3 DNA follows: TGCAGCGTAGGACAGGGGATAGGCTCTGAAGCTTTCTTT. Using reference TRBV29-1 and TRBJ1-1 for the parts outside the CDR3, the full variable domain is SAVISQKPSRDICQRGTSLTIQCQVDSQVTMMFWYRQQPGQSLTLIATANQGSEATYESGFVIDKFPISRPNLTFSTLTVSNMSPEDSSIYLCSVGQGIGSEAFFGQGTRLTVV.